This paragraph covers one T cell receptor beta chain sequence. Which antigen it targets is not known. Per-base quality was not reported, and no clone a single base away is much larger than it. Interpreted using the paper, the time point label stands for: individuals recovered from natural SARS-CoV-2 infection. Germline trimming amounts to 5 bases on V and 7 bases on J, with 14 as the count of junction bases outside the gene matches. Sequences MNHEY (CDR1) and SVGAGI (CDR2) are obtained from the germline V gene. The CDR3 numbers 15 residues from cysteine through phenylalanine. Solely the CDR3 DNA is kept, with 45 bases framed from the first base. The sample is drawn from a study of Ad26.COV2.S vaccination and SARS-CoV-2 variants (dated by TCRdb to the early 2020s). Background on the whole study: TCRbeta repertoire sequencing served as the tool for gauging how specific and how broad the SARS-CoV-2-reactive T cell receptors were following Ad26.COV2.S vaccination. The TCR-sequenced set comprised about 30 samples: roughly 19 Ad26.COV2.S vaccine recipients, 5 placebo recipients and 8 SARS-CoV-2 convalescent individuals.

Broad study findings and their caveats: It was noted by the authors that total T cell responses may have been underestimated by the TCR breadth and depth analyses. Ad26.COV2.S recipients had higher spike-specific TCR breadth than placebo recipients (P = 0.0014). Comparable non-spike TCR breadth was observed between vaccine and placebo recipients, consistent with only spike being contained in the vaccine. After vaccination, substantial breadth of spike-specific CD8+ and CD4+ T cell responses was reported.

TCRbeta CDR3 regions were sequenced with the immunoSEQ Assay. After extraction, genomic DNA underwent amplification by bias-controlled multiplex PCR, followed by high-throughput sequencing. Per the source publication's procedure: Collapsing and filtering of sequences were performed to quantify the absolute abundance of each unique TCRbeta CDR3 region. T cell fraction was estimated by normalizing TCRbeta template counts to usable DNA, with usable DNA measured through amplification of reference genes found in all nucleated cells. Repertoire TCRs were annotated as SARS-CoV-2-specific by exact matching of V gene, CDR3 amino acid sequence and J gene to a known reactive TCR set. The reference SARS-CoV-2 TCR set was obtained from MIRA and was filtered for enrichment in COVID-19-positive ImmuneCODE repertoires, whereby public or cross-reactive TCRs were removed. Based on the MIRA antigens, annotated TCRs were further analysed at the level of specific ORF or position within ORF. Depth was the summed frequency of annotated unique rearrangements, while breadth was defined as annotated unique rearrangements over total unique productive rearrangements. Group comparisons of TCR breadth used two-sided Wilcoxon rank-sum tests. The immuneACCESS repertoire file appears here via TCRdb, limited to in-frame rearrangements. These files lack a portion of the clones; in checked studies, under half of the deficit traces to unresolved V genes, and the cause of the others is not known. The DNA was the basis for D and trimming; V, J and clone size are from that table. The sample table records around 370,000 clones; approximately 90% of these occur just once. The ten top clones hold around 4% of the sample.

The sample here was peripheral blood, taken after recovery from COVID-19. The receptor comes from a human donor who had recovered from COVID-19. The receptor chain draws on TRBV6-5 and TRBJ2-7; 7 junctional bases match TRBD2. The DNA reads TGTGCCAGCAGTCCTCGAGCGGGGACCCCCTGGGAGCAGTACTTC. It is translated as CASSPRAGTPWEQYF.